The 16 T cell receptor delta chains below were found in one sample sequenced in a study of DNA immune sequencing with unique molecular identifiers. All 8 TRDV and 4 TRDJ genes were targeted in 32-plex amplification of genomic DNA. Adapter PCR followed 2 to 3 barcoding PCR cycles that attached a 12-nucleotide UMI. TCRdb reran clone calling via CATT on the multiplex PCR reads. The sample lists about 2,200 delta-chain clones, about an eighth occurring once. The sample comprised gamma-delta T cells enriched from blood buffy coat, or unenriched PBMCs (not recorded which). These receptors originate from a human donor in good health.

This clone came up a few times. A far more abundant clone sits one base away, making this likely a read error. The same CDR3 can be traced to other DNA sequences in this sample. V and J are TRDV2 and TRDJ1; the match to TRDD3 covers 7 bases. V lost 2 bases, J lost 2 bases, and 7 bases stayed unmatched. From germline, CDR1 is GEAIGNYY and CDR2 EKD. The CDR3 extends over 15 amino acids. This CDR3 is CACDILGDRTDKLIF. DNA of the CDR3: TGTGCCTGTGACATTTTGGGGGACCGAACCGATAAACTCATCTTT.

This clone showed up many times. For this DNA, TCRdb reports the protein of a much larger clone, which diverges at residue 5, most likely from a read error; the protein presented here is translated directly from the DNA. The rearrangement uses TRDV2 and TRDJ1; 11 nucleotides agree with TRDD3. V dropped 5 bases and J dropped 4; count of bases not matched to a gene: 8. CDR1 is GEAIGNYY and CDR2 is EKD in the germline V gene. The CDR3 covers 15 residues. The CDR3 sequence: CACAKLGDRDDKLIF. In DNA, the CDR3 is TGTGCCTGTGCCAAACTGGGGGATAGGGACGATAAACTCATCTTT.

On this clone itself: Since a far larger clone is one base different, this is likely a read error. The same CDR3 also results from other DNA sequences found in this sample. CDR3 coding DNA: TGTGCCTGTGACACGCTGGGGGATAAGGACGATAAACTGATCTTT. This encodes CACDTLGDKDDKLIF. The chain is built from TRDV2 and TRDJ1; TRDD3 matches at 10 bases. Germline lookup yields CDR1 GEAIGNYY and CDR2 EKD. This CDR3 comprises 15 residues.

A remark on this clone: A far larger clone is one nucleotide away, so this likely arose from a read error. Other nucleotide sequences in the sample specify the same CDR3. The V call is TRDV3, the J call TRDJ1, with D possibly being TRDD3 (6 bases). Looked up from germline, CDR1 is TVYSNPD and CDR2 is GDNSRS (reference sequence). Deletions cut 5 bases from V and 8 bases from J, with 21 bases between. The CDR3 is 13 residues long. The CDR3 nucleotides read TGTGCCCCCGGGGTATCTCTGGGGACGAAACTCATCTTT. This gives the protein CAPGVSLGTKLIF.

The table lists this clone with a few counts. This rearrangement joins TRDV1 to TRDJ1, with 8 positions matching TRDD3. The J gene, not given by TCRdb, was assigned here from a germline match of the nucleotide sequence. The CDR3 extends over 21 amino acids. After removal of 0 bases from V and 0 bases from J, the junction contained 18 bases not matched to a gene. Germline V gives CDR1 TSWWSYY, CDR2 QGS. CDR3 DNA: TGTGCTCTTGGGGAACTAGGACTCGCGGTGGGGGATCTCCAGTACACCGATAAACTCATCTTT. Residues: CALGELGLAVGDLQYTDKLIF.

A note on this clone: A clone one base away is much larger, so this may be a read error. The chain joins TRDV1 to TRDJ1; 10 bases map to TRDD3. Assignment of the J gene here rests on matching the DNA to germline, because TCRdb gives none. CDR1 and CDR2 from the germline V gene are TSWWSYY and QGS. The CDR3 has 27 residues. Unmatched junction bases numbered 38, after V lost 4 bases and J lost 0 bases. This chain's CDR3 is CALGVTVRPRVSGGYSSEGIYTDKLIF. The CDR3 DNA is TGTGCTCTTGGGGTAACAGTTCGCCCACGGGTTAGTGGGGGATACTCCTCAGAGGGAATTTACACCGATAAACTCATCTTT.

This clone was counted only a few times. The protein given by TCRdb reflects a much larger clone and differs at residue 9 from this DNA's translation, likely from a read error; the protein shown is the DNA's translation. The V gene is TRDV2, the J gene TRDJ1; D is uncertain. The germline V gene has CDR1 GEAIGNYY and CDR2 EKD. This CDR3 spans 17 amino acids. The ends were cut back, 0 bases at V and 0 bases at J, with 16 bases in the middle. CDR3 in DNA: TGTGCCTGTGACACCCTCGTGTTGGAGGAGAACACCGATAAACTCATCTTT. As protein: CACDTLVLEENTDKLIF.

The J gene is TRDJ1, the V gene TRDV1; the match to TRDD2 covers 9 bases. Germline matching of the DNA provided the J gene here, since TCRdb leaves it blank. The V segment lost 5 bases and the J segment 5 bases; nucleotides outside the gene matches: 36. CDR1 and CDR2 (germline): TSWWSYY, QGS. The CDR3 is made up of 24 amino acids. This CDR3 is CALGHFPGHLPTDRVYWGKDKLIF. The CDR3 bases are TGTGCTCTTGGGCACTTCCCAGGACACCTTCCTACTGACCGGGTCTACTGGGGTAAGGATAAACTCATCTTT.

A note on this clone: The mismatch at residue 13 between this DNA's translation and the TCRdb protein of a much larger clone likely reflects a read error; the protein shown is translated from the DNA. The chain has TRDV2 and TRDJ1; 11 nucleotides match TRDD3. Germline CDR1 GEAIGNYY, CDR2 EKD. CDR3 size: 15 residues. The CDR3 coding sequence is TGTGCCTGTGCCCAACTGGGGGATAGGGACGATAAAATCATCTTT. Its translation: CACAQLGDRDDKIIF.

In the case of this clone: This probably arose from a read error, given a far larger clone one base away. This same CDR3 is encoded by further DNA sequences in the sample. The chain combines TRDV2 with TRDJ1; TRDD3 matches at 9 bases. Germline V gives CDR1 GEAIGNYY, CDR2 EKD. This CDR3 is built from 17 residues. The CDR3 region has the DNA TGTGCCTGTGACACCGTGCGGGGATACGGTAACACTGATAAACTCATCTTT. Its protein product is CACDTVRGYGNTDKLIF.

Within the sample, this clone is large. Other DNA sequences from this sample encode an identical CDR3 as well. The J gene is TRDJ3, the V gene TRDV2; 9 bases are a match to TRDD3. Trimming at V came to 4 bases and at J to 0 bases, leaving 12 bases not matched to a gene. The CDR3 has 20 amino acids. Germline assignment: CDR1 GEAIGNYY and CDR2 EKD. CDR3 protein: CACDPIVLGESSWDTRQMFF. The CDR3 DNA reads TGTGCCTGTGATCCCATTGTACTGGGGGAAAGCTCCTGGGACACCCGACAGATGTTTTTC.

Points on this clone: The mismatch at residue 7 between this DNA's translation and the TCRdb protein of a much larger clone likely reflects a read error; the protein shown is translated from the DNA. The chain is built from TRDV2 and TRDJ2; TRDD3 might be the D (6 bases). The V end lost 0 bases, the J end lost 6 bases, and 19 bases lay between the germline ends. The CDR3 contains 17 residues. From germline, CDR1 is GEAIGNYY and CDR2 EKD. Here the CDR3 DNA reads TGTGCCTGTGACACCGGGGTAGGGGGACCCGAGGCAGCACAACTCTTCTTT. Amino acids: CACDTGVGGPEAAQLFF.

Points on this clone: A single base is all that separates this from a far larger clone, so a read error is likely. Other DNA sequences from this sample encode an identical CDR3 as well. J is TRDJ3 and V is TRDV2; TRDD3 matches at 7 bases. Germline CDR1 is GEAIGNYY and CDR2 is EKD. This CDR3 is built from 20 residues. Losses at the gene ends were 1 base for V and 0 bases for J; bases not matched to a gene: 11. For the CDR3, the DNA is TGTGCCTGTGACACGGGGAGCCTGGGGGTCGGCTCCTGGGACACCCGACAGATGTTTTTC. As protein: CACDTGSLGVGSWDTRQMFF.

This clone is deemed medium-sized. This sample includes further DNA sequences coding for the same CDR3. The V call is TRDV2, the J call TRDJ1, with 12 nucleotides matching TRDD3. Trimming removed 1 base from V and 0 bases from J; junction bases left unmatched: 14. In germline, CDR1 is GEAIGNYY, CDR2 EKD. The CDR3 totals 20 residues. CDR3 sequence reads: CACDTAFTGGYRGDTDKLIF. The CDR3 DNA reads TGTGCCTGTGACACGGCCTTTACTGGGGGATACCGTGGGGACACCGATAAACTCATCTTT.

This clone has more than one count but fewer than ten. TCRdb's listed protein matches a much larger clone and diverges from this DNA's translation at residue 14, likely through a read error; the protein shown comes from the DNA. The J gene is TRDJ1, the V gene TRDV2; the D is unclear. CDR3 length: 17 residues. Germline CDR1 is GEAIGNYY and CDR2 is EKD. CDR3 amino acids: CACDPVASGPYTDILIF. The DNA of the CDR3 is TGTGCCTGTGACCCTGTGGCATCAGGCCCGTACACCGATATACTCATCTTT.

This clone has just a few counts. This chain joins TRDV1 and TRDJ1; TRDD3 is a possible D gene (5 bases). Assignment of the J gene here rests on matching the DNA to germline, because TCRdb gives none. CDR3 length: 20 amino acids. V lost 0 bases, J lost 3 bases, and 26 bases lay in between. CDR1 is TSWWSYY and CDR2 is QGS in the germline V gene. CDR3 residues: CALGELRPNRSGRPADKLIF. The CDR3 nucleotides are TGTGCTCTTGGGGAACTTAGACCTAATCGGTCTGGGAGGCCGGCCGATAAACTCATCTTT.